What follows are 7 T cell receptor beta chains derived from one specimen sequenced in a study of tumor-infiltrating lymphocytes in primary liver carcinoma. A primer matching the constant region was used to make TCR beta cDNA from 450 to 550 ng of total RNA. Libraries covering TCR beta were generated through three nested multiplex PCR rounds (using a slightly modified ARM-PCR). Each of the first two PCR rounds ran 9 to 11 cycles with TRBV1-TRBV30 forward and C-beta reverse primers. MiXCR, run by TCRdb on the multiplex PCR reads, gives a single entry per CDR3 protein. The sample yields about 48,000 distinct CDR3 sequences, 60% to 75% seen once. For each extraction, RNA and DNA were obtained together from 20-30 mg of unsorted bulk tissue. The sequenced material came from liver tumor tissue from sampling region 3. Subset noted: tumor region T3, left-lateral pole. The receptors here all came from a man in his forties with primary liver carcinoma and hepatitis B virus infection.

As regards this clonotype: At one of its ends the junction is not consistent with the germline gene, which may arise from a read error. The chain employs TRBV29-1 and TRBJ2-5; 7 bases are a match to TRBD2. The CDR3 spans 15 residues. CDR1 is SQVTM and CDR2 is ANQGSEA in the germline V gene. CDR3 nucleotides: TGCAGCGTTTGGACGGCGGGAGTGGGCCAAGAGACCCACTATTTC. This encodes CSVWTAGVGQETHYF.

A word on this clonotype: It is likely a read error, because the conserved phenylalanine at the end of the CDR3 is missing. The chain carries TRBV28 and TRBJ2-5; D possibly corresponds to TRBD2 (5 bases). Germline assignment: CDR1 MDHEN and CDR2 SYDVKM. V was clipped by 4 bases and J by 3 bases, with 15 bases between them. The CDR3 consists of 15 residues. Written as DNA, the CDR3 is TGTGCCAGCAGTTCCACCTTTCTAGCTGAAGAGACCCAGTACCTC. Protein sequence: CASSSTFLAEETQYL.

This clonotype was seen a handful of times. V gene TRBV2 combines with J gene TRBJ2-3; TRBD2 agrees at 14 bases. Per germline, CDR1 SNHLY and CDR2 FYNNEI. V lost 6 bases to trimming and J lost 5 bases; unmatched junction nucleotides: 4. The length of the CDR3 is 15 residues. The CDR3 loop reads CASSGTSGRRDTQYF. The CDR3 DNA reads TGTGCCAGCAGCGGGACTAGCGGGAGAAGAGATACGCAGTATTTT.

This clonotype was counted at least ten times. The V and J genes are TRBV6-5 and TRBJ2-2, with TRBD1 as a possible D gene (5 bases). The CDR3 covers 15 residues. The ends were cut back, 2 bases at V and 6 bases at J, with 13 bases in the middle. Germline V gives CDR1 MNHEY, CDR2 SVGAGI. The CDR3 DNA sequence: TGTGCCAGCAGTTACGATCCAGCCAGGGCCGGGGAGCTGTTTTTT. Its protein is CASSYDPARAGELFF.

The CDR3 reads CAIRERLPGGITADTQYF. CDR3 in DNA: TGTGCCATCAGGGAAAGACTACCGGGAGGAATCACCGCAGATACGCAGTATTTT. The V gene is TRBV10-3, the J gene TRBJ2-3; 7 nucleotides line up with TRBD2. The germline V gene has CDR1 ENHRY and CDR2 SYGVKD. This CDR3 is 18 amino acids long. The J segment lost 4 bases and the V segment lost 6 bases, leaving 19 bases of the junction unmatched.

This clonotype came up once. The CDR3 end shows no conserved phenylalanine or tryptophan, and so a read error is likely. The chain couples TRBV6-5 to TRBJ2-3; possibly TRBD1 for D (5 bases). V was clipped by 6 bases and J by 3 bases, with 10 bases between them. The CDR3 is made up of 13 amino acids. The germline gives CDR1 MNHEY, CDR2 SVGAGI. The CDR3 sequence is CASRPAGTDTQYL. CDR3 in DNA: TGTGCCAGCAGGCCGGCAGGGACAGATACGCAGTATTTA.

On this clonotype: A much larger clone lies one base from this, so it may be a read error. The chain joins TRBV21-1 to TRBJ2-1; TRBD1, the D gene given by the table, was not confirmed from the DNA. TRBV21-1 is marked as a pseudogene. The CDR3 has 17 amino acids. CDR3 coding DNA: TGTGCCAGCGGCAATGGACAGGGCTTAAGCCTCCCCAATGAGCAGTTCTTC. Protein: CASGNGQGLSLPNEQFF.